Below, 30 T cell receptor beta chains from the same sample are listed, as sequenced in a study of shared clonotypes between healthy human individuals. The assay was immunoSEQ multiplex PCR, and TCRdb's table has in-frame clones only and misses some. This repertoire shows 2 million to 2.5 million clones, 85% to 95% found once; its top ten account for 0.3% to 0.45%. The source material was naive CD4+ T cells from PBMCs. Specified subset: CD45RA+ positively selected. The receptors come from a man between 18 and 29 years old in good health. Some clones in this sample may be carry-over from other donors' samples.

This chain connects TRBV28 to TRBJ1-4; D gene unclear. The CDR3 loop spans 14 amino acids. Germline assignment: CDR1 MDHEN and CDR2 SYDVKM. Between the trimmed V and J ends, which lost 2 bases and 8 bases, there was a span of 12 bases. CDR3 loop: CASSLSGGEEKLFF. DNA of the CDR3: TGTGCCAGCAGTTTAAGCGGAGGAGAGGAAAAACTGTTTTTT.

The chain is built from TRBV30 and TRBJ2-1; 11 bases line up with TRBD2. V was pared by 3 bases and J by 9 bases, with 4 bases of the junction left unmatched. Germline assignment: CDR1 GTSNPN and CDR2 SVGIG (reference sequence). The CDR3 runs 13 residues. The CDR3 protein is CAWRLAGGGEQFF. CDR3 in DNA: TGTGCCTGGAGGCTAGCGGGAGGAGGTGAGCAGTTCTTC.

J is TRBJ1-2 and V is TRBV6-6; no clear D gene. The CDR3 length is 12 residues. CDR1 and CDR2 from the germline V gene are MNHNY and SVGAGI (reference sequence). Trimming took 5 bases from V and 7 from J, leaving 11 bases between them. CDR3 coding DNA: TGTGCCAGCAGTCCCAGCGGGTTTGGCTACACCTTC. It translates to CASSPSGFGYTF.

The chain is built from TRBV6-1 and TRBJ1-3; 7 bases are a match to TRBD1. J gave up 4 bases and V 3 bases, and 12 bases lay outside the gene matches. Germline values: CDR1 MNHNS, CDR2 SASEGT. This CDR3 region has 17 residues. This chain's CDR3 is CASSDIRDRQSGNTIYF. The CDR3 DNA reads TGTGCCAGCAGTGATATCCGGGACAGACAAAGCGGAAACACCATATATTTT.

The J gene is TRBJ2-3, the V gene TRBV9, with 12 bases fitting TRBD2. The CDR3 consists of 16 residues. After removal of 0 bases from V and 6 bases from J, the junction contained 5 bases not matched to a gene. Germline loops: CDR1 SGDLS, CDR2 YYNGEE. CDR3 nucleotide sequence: TGTGCCAGCAGCGTAGGGGCTAGCGGGAGGGCGGATACGCAGTATTTT. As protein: CASSVGASGRADTQYF. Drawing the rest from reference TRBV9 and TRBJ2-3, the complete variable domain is DSGVTQTPKHLITATGQRVTLRCSPRSGDLSVYWYQQSLDQGLQFLIQYYNGEERAKGNILERFSAQQFPDLHSELNLSSLELGDSALYFCASSVGASGRADTQYFGPGTRLTVL.

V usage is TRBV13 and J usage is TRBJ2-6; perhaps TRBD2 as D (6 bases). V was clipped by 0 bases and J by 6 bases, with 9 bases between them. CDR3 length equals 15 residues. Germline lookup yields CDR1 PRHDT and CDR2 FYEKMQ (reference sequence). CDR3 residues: CASSLGGTVANVLTF. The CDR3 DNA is TGTGCCAGCAGCTTAGGAGGGACTGTGGCCAACGTCCTGACTTTC.

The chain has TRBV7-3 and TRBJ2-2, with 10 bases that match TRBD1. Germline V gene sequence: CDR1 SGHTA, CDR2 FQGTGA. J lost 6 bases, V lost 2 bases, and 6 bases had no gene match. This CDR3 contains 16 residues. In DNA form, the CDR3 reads TGTGCCAGCAGCTTATTAGGGACAGGGGACGCCGGGGAGCTGTTTTTT. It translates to CASSLLGTGDAGELFF.

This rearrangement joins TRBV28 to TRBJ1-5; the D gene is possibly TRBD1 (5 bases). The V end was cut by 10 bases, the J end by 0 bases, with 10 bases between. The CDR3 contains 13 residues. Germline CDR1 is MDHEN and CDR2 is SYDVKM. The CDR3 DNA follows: TGTGCCACCCTACAGGATAGCAATCAGCCCCAGCATTTT. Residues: CATLQDSNQPQHF. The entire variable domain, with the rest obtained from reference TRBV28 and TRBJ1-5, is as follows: DVKVTQSSRYLVKRTGEKVFLECVQDMDHENMFWYRQDPGLGLRLIYFSYDVKMKEKGDIPEGYSVSREKKERFSLILESASTNQTSMYLCATLQDSNQPQHFGDGTRLSIL.

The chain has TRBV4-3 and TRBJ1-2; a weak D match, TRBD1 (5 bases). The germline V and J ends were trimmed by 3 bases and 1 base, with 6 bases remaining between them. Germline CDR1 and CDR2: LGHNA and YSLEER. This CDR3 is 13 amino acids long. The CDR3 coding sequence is TGCGCCAGCAGCCAGGGGGGTAACTATGGCTACACCTTC. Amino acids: CASSQGGNYGYTF.

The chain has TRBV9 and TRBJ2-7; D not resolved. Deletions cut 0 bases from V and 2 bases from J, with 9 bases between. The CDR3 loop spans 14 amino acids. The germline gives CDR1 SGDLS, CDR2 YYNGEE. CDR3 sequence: CASSVEDGAYEQYF. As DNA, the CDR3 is TGTGCCAGCAGCGTAGAGGATGGGGCCTACGAGCAGTACTTC.

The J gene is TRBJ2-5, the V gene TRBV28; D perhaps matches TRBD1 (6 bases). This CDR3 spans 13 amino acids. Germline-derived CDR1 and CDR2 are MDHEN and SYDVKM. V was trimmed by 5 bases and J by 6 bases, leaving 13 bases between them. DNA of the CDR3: TGTGCCAGCAGTCGACAGGACATCCAGACCCAGTACTTC. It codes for CASSRQDIQTQYF.

The CDR3 DNA is TGTGCCAGCAGTTTACTCGACAGGGGGTTTGAAAAACTGTTTTTT. Translation gives CASSLLDRGFEKLFF. The chain recombines TRBV28 with TRBJ1-4; 9 bases agree with TRBD1. This CDR3 contains 15 residues. The trim removed 2 bases at V and 7 bases at J, leaving 5 bases unmatched. Germline CDR1 reads MDHEN; CDR2 reads SYDVKM.

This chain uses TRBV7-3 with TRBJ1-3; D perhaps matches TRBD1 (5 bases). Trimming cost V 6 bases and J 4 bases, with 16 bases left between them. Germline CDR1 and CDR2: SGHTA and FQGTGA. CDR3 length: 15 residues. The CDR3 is CASSTWGMSGNTIYF. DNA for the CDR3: TGTGCCAGCAGTACGTGGGGGATGTCAGGAAACACCATATATTTT. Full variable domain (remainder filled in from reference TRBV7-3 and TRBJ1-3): GAGVSQTPSNKVTEKGKYVELRCDPISGHTALYWYRQSLGQGPEFLIYFQGTGAADDSGLPNDRFFAVRPEGSVSTLKIQRTERGDSAVYLCASSTWGMSGNTIYFGEGSWLTVV.

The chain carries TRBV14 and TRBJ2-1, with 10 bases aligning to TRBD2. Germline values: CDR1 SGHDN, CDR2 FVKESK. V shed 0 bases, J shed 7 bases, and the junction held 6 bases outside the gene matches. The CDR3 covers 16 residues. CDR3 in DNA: TGTGCCAGCAGCCAAGATTATCTAGCGGGAGAAAATGAGCAGTTCTTC. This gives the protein CASSQDYLAGENEQFF.

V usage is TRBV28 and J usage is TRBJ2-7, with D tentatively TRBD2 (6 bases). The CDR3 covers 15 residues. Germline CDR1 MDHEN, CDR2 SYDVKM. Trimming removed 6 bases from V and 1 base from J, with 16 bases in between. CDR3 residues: CASSFSGEESYEQYF. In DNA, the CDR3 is TGTGCCAGCAGCTTTTCGGGGGAGGAGTCCTACGAGCAGTACTTC.

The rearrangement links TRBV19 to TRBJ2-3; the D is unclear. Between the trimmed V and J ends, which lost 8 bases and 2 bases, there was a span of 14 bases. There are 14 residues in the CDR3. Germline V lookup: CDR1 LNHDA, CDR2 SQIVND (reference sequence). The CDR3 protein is CASSVSAVTDTQYF. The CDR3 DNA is TGTGCCAGTTCCGTCTCGGCGGTCACAGATACGCAGTATTTT.

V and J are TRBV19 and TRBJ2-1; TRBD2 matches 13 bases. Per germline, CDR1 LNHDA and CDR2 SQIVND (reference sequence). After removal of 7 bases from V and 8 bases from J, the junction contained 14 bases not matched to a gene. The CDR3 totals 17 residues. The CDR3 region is CASTNPRTSGSTYEQFF. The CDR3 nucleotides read TGTGCCAGTACCAACCCCCGGACTAGCGGGAGTACCTATGAGCAGTTCTTC.

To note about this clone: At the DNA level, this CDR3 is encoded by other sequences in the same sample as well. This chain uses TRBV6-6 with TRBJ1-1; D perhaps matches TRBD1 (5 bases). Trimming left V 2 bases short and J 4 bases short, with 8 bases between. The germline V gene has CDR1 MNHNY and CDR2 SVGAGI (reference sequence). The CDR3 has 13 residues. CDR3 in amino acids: CASSYGGVTEAFF. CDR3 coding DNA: TGTGCCAGCAGTTACGGAGGGGTCACTGAAGCTTTCTTT.

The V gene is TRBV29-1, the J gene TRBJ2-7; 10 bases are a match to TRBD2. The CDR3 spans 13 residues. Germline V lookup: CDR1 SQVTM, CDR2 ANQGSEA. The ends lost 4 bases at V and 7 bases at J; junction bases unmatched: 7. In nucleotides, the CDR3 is TGCAGCGTTGTTGGACTAGCGGCTTTGGAGCAGTACTTC. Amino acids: CSVVGLAALEQYF.

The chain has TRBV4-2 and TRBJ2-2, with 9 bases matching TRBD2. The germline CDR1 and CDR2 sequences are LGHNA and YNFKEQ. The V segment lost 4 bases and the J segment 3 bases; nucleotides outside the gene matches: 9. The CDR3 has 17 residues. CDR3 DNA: TGTGCCAGCAGCCCTGAAGGTACTAGCGGGTACACCGGGGAGCTGTTTTTT. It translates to CASSPEGTSGYTGELFF.

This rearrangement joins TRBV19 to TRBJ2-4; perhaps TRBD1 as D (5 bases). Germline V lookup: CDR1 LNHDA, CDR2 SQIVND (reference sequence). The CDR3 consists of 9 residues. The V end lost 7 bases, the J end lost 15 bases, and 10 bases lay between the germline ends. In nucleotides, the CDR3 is TGTGCCAGTATTGCGCAGGGGTACTTC. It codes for CASIAQGYF.

The CDR3 nucleotides read TGTGCCATCAGTGAGTCGGGGGTGAAAGAAGGCTACACCTTC. Its protein is CAISESGVKEGYTF. The chain carries TRBV10-3 and TRBJ1-2; TRBD1 is a possible D gene (5 bases). Trimming left V 0 bases short and J 8 bases short, with 13 bases between. The CDR3 sequence is 14 residues long. CDR1 and CDR2 from the germline V gene are ENHRY and SYGVKD.

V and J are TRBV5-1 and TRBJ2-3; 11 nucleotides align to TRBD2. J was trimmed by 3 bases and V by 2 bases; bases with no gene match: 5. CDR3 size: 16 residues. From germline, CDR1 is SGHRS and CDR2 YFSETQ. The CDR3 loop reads CASSLLAGVPTDTQYF. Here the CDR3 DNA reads TGCGCCAGCAGCTTACTAGCGGGAGTTCCGACAGATACGCAGTATTTT.

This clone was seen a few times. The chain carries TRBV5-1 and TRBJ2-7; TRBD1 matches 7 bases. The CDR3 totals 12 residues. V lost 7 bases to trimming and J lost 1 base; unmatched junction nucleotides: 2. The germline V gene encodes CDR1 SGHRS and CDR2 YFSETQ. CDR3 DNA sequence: TGCGCCAGCGGGGACAGTTCCTACGAGCAGTACTTC. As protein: CASGDSSYEQYF.

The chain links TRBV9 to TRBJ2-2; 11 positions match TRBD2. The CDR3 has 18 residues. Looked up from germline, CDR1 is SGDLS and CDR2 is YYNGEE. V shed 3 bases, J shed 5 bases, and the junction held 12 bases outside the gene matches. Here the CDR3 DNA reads TGTGCCAGCAGCGCCAACCCACTAGCGGGAGATCTTACCGGGGAGCTGTTTTTT. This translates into CASSANPLAGDLTGELFF.

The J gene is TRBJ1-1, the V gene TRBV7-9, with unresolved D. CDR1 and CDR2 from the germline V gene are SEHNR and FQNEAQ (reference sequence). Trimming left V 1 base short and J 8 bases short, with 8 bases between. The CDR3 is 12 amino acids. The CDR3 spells CASSLETAEAFF. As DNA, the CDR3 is TGTGCCAGCAGCTTAGAAACAGCCGAAGCTTTCTTT. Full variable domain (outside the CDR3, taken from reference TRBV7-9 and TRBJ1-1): DTGVSQNPRHKITKRGQNVTFRCDPISEHNRLYWYRQTLGQGPEFLTYFQNEAQLEKSRLLSDRFSAERPKGSFSTLEIQRTEQGDSAMYLCASSLETAEAFFGQGTRLTVV.

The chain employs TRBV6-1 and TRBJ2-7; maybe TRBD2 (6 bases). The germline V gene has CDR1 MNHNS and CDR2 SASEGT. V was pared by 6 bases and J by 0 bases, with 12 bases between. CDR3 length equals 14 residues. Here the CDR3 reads CASSSEGSSYEQYF. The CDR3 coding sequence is TGTGCCAGCAGCTCGGAGGGGTCCTCCTACGAGCAGTACTTC.

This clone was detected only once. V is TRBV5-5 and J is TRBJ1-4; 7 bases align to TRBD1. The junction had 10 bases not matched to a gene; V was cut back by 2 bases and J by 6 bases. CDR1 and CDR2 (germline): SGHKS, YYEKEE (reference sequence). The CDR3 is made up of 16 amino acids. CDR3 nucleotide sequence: TGTGCCAGCAGCTTTTTGGCCGGGCAGGGGGATGAAAAACTGTTTTTT. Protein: CASSFLAGQGDEKLFF. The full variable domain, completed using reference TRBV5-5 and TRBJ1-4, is DAGVTQSPTHLIKTRGQQVTLRCSPISGHKSVSWYQQVLGQGPQFIFQYYEKEERGRGNFPDRFSARQFPNYSSELNVNALLLGDSALYLCASSFLAGQGDEKLFFGSGTQLSVL.

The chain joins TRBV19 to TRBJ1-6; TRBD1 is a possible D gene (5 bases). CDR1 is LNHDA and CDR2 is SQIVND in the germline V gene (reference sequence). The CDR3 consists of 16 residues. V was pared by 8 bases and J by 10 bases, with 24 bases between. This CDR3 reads CASSAGGAGLRSPLHF. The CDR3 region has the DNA TGTGCCAGTTCTGCCGGTGGGGCAGGGCTTCGGTCACCCCTCCACTTT.

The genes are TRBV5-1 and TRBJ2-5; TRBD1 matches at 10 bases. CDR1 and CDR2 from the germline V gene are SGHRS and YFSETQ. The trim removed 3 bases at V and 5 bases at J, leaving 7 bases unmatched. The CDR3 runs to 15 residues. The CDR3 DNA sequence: TGCGCCAGCAGCTGGGGACAGGGGTTTGGGGAGACCCAGTACTTC. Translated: CASSWGQGFGETQYF.